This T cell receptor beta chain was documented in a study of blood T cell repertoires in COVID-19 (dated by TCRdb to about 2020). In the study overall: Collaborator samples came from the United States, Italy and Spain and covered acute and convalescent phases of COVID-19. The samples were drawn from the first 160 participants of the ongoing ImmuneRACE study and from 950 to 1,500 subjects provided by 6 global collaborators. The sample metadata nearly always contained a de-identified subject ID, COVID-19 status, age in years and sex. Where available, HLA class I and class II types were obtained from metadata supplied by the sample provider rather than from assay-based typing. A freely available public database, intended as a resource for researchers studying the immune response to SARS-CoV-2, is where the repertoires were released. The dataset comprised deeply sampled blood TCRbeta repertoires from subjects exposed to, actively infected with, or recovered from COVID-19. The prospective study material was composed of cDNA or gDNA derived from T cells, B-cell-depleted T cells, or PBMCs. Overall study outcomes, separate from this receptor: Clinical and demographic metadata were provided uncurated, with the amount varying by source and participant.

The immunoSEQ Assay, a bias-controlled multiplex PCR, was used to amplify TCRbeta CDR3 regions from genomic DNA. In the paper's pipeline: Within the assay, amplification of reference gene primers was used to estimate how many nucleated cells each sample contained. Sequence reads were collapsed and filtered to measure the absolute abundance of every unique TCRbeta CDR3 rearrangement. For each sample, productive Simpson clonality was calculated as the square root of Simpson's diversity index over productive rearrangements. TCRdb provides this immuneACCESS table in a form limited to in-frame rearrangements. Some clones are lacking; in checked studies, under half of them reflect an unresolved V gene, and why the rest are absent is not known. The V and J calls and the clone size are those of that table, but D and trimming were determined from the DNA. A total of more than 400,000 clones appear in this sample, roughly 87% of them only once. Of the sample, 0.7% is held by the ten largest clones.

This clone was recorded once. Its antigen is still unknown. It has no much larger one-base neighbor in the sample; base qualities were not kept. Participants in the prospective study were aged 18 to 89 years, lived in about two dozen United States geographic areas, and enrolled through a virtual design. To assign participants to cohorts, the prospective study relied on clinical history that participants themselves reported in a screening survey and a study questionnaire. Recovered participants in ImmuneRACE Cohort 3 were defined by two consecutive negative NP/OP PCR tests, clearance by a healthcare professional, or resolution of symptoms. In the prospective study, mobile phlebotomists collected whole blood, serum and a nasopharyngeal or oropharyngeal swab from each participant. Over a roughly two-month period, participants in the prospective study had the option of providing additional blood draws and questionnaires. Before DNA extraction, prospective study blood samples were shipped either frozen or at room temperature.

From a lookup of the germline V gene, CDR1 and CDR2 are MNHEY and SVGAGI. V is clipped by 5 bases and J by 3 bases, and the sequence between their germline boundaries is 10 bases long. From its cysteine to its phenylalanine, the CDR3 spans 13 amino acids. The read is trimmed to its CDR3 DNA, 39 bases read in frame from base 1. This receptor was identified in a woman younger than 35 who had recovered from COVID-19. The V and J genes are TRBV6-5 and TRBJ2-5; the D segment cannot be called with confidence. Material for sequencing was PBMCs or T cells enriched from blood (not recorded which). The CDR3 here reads CASSPISEETQYF. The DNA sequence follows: TGTGCCAGCAGTCCCATCAGCGAAGAGACCCAGTACTTC.